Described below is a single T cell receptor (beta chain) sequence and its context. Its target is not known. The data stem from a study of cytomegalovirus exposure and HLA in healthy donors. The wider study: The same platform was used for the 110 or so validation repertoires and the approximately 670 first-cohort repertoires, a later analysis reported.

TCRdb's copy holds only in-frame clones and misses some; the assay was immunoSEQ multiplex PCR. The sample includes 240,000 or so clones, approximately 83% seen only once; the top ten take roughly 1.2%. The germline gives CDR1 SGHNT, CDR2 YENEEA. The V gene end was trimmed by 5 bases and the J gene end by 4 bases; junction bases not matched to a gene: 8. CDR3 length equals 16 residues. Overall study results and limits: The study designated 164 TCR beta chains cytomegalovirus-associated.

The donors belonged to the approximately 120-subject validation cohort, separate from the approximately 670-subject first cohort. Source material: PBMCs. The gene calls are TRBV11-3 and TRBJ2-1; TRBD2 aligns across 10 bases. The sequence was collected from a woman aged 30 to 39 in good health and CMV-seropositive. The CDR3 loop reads CASSIGLAESYNEQFF. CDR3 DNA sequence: TGTGCCAGCAGCATCGGACTAGCGGAGAGTTACAATGAGCAGTTCTTC.